One and the same sample provided the 5 T cell receptor beta chains below, sequenced in a study of beta chain features in type 1 diabetes. Expressed TCRB transcripts were sequenced because the entire RNA isolate underwent reverse transcription. Libraries were prepared by immunoSEQ multiplex PCR; TCRdb keeps only in-frame clonotypes and omits some of them. Of approximately 150,000 clones in the sample, about 10% were seen once. The sample taken for sequencing was naive CD4+ T cells from blood. All receptors come from a young man in good health.

The chain links TRBV18 to TRBJ1-5; unclear D gene. This CDR3 region has 13 residues. Germline CDR1 KGHSH, CDR2 LQKENI. V dropped 3 bases and J dropped 4 bases, with 7 bases sitting between them. This CDR3 is CASSPAQNQPQHF. CDR3 DNA sequence: TGTGCCAGCTCACCTGCCCAGAATCAGCCCCAGCATTTT.

This rearrangement joins TRBV9 to TRBJ2-3; 10 bases match TRBD1. Germline assignment: CDR1 SGDLS and CDR2 YYNGEE. The CDR3 extends over 16 amino acids. J gave up 1 base and V 3 bases, and 5 bases lay outside the gene matches. CDR3 sequence (DNA): TGTGCCAGCAGCGGGTTGACAGGGGGCGGCACAGATACGCAGTATTTT. This codes for CASSGLTGGGTDTQYF.

A few counts support this clone. The CDR3 loop reads CASSQRATLSTDTQYF. In nucleotides, the CDR3 is TGCGCCAGCAGCCAGCGCGCGACTCTAAGCACAGATACGCAGTATTTT. The chain joins TRBV4-3 to TRBJ2-3; D gene unclear. The CDR3 sequence is 16 residues long. Germline V CDR1 and CDR2: LGHNA, YSLEER. V was shortened by 3 bases and J by 0 bases, with 13 bases between the two germline ends.

This clone has only a few counts. Other DNA sequences from this sample encode an identical CDR3 as well. The V and J genes are TRBV7-2 and TRBJ2-2, with D perhaps TRBD1 (6 bases). CDR3 length equals 14 residues. Germline-derived CDR1 and CDR2 are SGHTA and FQGNSA. Trimming removed 5 bases at V and 1 base at J, with 8 bases between. In DNA form, the CDR3 reads TGTGCCAGCAGCCTCAGGGGGAACACCGGGGAGCTGTTTTTT. This encodes CASSLRGNTGELFF.

This clone was seen ten or more times. This rearrangement joins TRBV29-1 to TRBJ1-2; D possibly corresponds to TRBD1 (6 bases). V was shortened by 7 bases and J by 0 bases, with 12 bases between the two germline ends. Germline lookup yields CDR1 SQVTM and CDR2 ANQGSEA. The CDR3 has 13 amino acids. The CDR3 DNA reads as TGCAGCGCCGCTGAGGGGGCTAACTATGGCTACACCTTC. Protein product: CSAAEGANYGYTF.